These T cell receptor beta chains were read from a single sample in a study of spatial heterogeneity in lung cancer. TCRdb recomputed calls from the 5' RACE reads with MiXCR, one row per CDR3 protein. The data hold 35,000 to 45,000 distinct CDR3 sequences, with 5% to 5.5% observed a single time. The sample here was PBMCs, taken at surgery. Source of these receptors: a female donor with early-stage non-small cell lung cancer. The CDR3 runs from the conserved cysteine through the conserved F or W.

j_gene,v_gene,CDR3aa
TRBJ2-2,TRBV2,CASSDDNTGELFF
TRBJ2-5,TRBV2,CASSRDGEETQYF
TRBJ1-6,TRBV12-3/TRBV12-4,CASSLQNSPLHF
TRBJ2-5,TRBV9,CASSVGRASQETQYF
TRBJ2-5,TRBV7-2,CASSLSDAYRSQYF
TRBJ1-2,TRBV27,CASSTYNLRDETSSANYGYTF
TRBJ2-7,TRBV12-3/TRBV12-4,CASSVSGGASYEQYF
TRBJ1-4,TRBV5-1,CASSFGPGATNEKLFF
TRBJ2-3,TRBV12-5,CASGDRGMTDTQYF
TRBJ2-2,TRBV12-3/TRBV12-4,CASTLEPRNTGELFF
TRBJ1-1,TRBV11-2,CASSRQGNTEAFF
TRBJ1-6,TRBV11-2,CASSPDRVHSPLHF
TRBJ1-2,TRBV11-2,CASSLGQYGYTF
TRBJ1-6,TRBV7-2,CASSLVAGRRDSPLHF
TRBJ1-1,TRBV6-6,CASTPTGRINTEAFF
TRBJ2-3,TRBV5-5,CASSLQGDTQYF
TRBJ2-7,TRBV4-1,CASSSTSFGTGASGGYYEQYF
TRBJ1-4,TRBV28,CASSLSSGGLYEKLFF
TRBJ2-7,TRBV4-1,CASSQPLKGQFHEQYF
TRBJ2-1,TRBV20-1,CSARAYRGGSYNEQFF
TRBJ2-7,TRBV11-2,CASSPFSGTGAYEQYF
TRBJ1-2,TRBV12-3/TRBV12-4,CASSSTPYDRVLF
TRBJ1-5,TRBV19,CASSTAYDSNQPQHF
TRBJ2-1,TRBV7-9,CASSFGIAGNNEQFF
TRBJ1-5,TRBV9,CASSPQPDSNQPQHF
TRBJ1-1,TRBV7-3,CASSLSHGRRAEAFF
TRBJ1-6,TRBV7-9,CASSRYSPRYSYNSPLHF
TRBJ2-3,TRBV11-2,CASSLGRYTDTQYF
TRBJ2-7,TRBV5-5,CASSPGQLSYEQYF
TRBJ1-2,TRBV7-9,CASSPPVVYGYTF
TRBJ2-7,TRBV5-1,CASSLAPSRDYEQYF
TRBJ1-2,TRBV7-9,CASSSDRGHGYTF
TRBJ2-7,TRBV12-3/TRBV12-4,CASSSLGQAANEQYF
TRBJ2-3,TRBV6-2/TRBV6-3,CASSLGTSGADTQYF
TRBJ1-4,TRBV18,CASSQGQGFSKEKLFF
TRBJ2-3,TRBV6-2/TRBV6-3,CASSRDAVNTQYF
TRBJ2-7,TRBV5-4,CASSRTQGDEQYF
TRBJ1-2,TRBV6-2/TRBV6-3,CASSYPRIRASKGGYTF
TRBJ2-2,TRBV30,CAWRPRGSSVGELFF
TRBJ2-5,TRBV3-1,CASSLFSGGEETQYF
TRBJ1-1,TRBV18,CASSPDRANTEAFF
TRBJ1-6,TRBV6-1,CASSDDPGISPLHF
TRBJ2-3,TRBV4-1,CASSRLGQGGTDTQYF